This T cell receptor beta chain originates from a study of PD-1 blockade in classical Hodgkin lymphoma. General study findings and limits: By cycle point C4D1, TCR diversity had risen significantly in CD4+ cells (but not CD8+ cells).

The CDR3 runs to 13 residues. In germline, CDR1 is GTSNPN, CDR2 SVGIG (reference sequence). Trimming removed 2 bases from V and 8 bases from J, with 15 bases in between. The method was immunoSEQ multiplex PCR; TCRdb's version includes in-frame clones alone and lacks a portion of them. The repertoire includes about 30,000 clones, about four fifths of them detected once, and roughly 35% sits in the top ten. Note on this clone: No antigen is known for it.

Autologous stem cell transplantation was followed by relapse in every patient, and brentuximab vedotin exposure varied. The rearrangement links TRBV30 to TRBJ1-1, with D perhaps matching TRBD1 (5 bases). The sequencing here drew on peripheral blood mononuclear cells (PBMCs), taken before the second cycle of nivolumab. The origin of this receptor is a human donor with classical Hodgkin lymphoma. The CDR3, as DNA: TGTGCCTGGAGTCCAACCGGCTACAGGGAAGCTTTCTTT. Encoded protein: CAWSPTGYREAFF.